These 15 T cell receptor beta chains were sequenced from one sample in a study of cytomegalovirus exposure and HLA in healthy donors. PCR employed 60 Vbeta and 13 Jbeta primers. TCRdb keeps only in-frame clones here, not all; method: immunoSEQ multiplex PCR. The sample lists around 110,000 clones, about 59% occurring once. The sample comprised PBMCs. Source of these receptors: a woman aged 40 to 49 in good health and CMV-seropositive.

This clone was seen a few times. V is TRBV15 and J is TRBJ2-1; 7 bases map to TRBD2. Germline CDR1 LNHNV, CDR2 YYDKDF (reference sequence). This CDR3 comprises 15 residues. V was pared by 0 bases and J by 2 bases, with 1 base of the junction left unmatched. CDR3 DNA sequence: TGTGCCACCAGCAGAGATGCGGGGGCCTACAATGAGCAGTTCTTC. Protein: CATSRDAGAYNEQFF.

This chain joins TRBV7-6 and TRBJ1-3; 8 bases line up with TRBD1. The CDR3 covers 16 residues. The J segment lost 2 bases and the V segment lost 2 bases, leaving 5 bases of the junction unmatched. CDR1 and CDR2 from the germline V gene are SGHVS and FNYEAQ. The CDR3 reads CASSLNRGKAGNTIYF. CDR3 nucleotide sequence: TGTGCCAGCAGCTTAAACAGGGGGAAGGCTGGAAACACCATATATTTT.

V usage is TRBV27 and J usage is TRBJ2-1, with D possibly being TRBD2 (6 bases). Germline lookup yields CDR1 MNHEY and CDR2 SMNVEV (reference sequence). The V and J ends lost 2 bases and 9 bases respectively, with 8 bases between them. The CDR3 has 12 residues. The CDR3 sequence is CASSLPGLEQFF. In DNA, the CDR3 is TGTGCCAGCAGTTTACCGGGACTTGAGCAGTTCTTC.

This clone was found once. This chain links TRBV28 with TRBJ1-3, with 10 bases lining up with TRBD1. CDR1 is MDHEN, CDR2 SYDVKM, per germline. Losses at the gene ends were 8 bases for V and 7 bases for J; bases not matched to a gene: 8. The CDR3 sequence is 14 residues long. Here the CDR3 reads CASGDRGSRNTIYF. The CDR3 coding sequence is TGTGCCAGCGGGGACAGGGGATCCCGTAACACCATATATTTT.

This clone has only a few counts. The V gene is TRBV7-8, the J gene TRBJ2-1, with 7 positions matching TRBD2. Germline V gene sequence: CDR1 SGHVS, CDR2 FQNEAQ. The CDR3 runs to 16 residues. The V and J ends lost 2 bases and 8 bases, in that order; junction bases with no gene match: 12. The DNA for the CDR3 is TGTGCCAGCAGCTTATTAGAAATGGGAGGGAAGGATGAGCAGTTCTTC. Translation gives CASSLLEMGGKDEQFF.

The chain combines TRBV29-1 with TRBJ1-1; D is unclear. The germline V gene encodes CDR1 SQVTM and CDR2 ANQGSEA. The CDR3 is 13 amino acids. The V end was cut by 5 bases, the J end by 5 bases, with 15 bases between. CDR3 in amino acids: CSVNAAVGTEAFF. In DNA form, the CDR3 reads TGCAGCGTTAACGCGGCGGTCGGGACTGAAGCTTTCTTT. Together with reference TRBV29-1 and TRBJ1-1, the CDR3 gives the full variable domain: SAVISQKPSRDICQRGTSLTIQCQVDSQVTMMFWYRQQPGQSLTLIATANQGSEATYESGFVIDKFPISRPNLTFSTLTVSNMSPEDSSIYLCSVNAAVGTEAFFGQGTRLTVV.

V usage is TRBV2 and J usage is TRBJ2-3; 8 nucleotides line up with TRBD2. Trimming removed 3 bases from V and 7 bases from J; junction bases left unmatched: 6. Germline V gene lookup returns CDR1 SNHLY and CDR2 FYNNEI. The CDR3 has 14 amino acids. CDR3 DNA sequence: TGTGCCAGCAGTGACGTAGCGGGATTATATACGCAGTATTTT. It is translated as CASSDVAGLYTQYF.

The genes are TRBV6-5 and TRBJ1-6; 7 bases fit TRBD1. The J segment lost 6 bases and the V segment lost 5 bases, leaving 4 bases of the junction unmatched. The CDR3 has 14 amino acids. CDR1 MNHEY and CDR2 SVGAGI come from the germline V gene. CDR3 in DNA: TGTGCCAGCAGTCGGACAGGCGGTAATTCACCCCTCCACTTT. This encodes CASSRTGGNSPLHF.

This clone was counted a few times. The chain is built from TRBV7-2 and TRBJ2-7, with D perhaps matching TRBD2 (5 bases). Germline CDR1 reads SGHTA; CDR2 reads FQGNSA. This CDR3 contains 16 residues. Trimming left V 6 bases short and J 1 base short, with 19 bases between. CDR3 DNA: TGTGCCAGCAGTCCTAGCCATACGCCTAGTTCCTACGAGCAGTACTTC. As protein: CASSPSHTPSSYEQYF.

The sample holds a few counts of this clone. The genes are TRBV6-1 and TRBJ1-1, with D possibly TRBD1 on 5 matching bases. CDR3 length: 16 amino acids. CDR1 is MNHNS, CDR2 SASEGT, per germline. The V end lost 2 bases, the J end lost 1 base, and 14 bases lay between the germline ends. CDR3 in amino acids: CASSERGTLTNTEAFF. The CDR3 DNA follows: TGTGCCAGCAGTGAAAGGGGCACCTTAACGAACACTGAAGCTTTCTTT.

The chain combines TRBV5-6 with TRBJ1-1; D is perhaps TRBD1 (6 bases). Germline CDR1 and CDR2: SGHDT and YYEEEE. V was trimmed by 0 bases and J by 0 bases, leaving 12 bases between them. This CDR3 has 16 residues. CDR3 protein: CASSLGQVSMNTEAFF. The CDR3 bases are TGTGCCAGCAGCTTGGGACAGGTGTCGATGAACACTGAAGCTTTCTTT. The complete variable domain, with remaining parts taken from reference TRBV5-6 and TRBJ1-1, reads DAGVTQSPTHLIKTRGQQVTLRCSPKSGHDTVSWYQQALGQGPQFIFQYYEEEERQRGNFPDRFSGHQFPNYSSELNVNALLLGDSALYLCASSLGQVSMNTEAFFGQGTRLTVV.

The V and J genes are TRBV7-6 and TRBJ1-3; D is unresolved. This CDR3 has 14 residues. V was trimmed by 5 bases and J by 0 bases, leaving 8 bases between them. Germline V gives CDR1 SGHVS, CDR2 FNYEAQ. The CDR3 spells CASSGPVSGNTIYF. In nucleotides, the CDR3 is TGTGCCAGCAGCGGCCCAGTCTCTGGAAACACCATATATTTT.

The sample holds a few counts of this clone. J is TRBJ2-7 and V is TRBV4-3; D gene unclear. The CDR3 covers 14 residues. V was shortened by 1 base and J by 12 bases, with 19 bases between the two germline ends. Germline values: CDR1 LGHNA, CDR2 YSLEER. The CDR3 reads CASSQGIGRVNRYF. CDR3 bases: TGCGCCAGCAGCCAAGGCATCGGTCGGGTCAACCGGTACTTC.

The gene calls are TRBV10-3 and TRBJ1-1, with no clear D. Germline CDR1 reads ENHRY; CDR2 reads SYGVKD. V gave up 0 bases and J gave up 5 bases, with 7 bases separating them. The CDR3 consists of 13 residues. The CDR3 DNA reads TGTGCCATCAGTGAGTCGAGGGTTACTGAAGCTTTCTTT. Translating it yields CAISESRVTEAFF.

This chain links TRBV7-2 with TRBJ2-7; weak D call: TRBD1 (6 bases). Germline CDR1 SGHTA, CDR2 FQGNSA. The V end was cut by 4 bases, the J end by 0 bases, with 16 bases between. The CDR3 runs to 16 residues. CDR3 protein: CASSSTGPLSSYEQYF. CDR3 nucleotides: TGTGCCAGCAGCTCCACAGGGCCCCTAAGCTCCTACGAGCAGTACTTC.